This T cell receptor (beta chain) was captured by sequencing in a study of shared clonotypes between healthy human individuals. Naive CD8 isolation took CD45RO-negative cells positively selected for CCR7 and excluded terminally differentiated effector memory CD45RA+ cells. Libraries were prepared by immunoSEQ multiplex PCR; TCRdb keeps only in-frame clonotypes and omits some of them. Of 650,000 to 800,000 clones listed, roughly nine tenths are singletons. Points on this clone: One junction end disagrees with the germline gene, perhaps due to a read error. Other nucleotide sequences in the sample specify the same CDR3.

There are 13 residues in the CDR3. CDR1 is SGHVS, CDR2 FNYEAQ, per germline. The sample consisted of naive CD8+ T cells sorted from blood. The chain links TRBV7-6 to TRBJ2-3, with TRBD2 matching 10 bases. The source of this sequence is a young man in good health. The CDR3 region is CASSLAGADTQYF. CDR3 in DNA: TGTGCCAGCAGCCTAGCGGGGGCGGATACGCAGTATTTT.